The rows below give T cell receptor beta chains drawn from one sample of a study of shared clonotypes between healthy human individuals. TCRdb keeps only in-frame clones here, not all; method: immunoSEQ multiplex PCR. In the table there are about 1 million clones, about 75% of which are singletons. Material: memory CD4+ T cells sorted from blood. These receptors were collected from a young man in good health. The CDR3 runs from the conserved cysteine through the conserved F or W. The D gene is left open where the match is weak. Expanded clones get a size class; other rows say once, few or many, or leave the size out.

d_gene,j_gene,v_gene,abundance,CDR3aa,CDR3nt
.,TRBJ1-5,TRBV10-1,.,CASSEGPDQPQHF,TGCGCCAGCAGTGAGGGACCCGATCAGCCCCAGCATTTT
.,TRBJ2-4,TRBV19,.,CASRLTKNIQYF,TGTGCCTCTCGACTTACCAAAAACATTCAGTACTTC
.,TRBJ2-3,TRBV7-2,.,CASGPNTQYF,TGTGCCAGCGGTCCAAATACGCAGTATTTT
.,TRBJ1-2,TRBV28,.,CASSLAGFYGYTF,TGTGCCAGCAGTCTAGCAGGGTTCTATGGCTACACCTTC
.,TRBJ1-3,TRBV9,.,CASSVGGGGAGLSGNTIYF,TGTGCCAGCAGCGTAGGTGGTGGAGGGGCAGGACTCTCTGGAAACACCATATATTTT
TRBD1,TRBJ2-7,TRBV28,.,CASSLPDRVDEQYF,TGTGCCAGCAGTCTTCCGGACAGGGTGGACGAGCAGTACTTC
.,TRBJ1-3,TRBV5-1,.,CASSLEPAGGSSGNTIYF,TGCGCCAGCAGCTTGGAACCCGCGGGGGGCAGCTCTGGAAACACCATATATTTT
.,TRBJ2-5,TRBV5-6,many,CASSLVRGIETQYF,TGTGCCAGCAGCTTGGTGCGGGGAATAGAGACCCAGTACTTC
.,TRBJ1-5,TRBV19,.,CASSDISLRDRPQHF,TGTGCCAGTAGCGACATCTCGTTACGAGATCGGCCCCAGCATTTT
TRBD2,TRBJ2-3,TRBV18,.,CASSIIAGESTDTQYF,TGTGCCAGCTCAATTATAGCGGGGGAGAGCACAGATACGCAGTATTTT
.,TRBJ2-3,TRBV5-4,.,CASSLGMYGTDTQYF,TGTGCCAGCAGCTTGGGCATGTACGGCACAGATACGCAGTATTTT
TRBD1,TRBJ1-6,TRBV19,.,CAAGASGTGFRSPLHF,TGTGCCGCTGGGGCTTCCGGGACAGGCTTTCGGTCACCCCTCCACTTT
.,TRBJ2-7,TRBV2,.,CASRSTSSYEQYF,TGTGCCAGCAGGTCGACTAGCTCCTACGAGCAGTACTTC
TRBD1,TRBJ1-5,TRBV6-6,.,CASSLQGASQPQHF,TGTGCCAGCAGTCTACAGGGGGCGAGTCAGCCCCAGCATTTT
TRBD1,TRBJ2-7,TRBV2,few,CASSRLDRVGEQYF,TGTGCCAGCAGTCGCCTTGACAGGGTGGGCGAGCAGTACTTC
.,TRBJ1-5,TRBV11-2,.,CASSRGSLSNQPQHF,TGTGCCAGCAGTCGGGGTTCCCTTAGCAATCAGCCCCAGCATTTT
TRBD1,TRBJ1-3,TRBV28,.,CASSLTGGESGNTIYF,TGTGCCAGCAGTTTAACAGGGGGAGAATCCGGAAACACCATATATTTT
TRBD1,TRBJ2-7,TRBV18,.,CASSSGQGNYEQYF,TGTGCCAGCTCATCTGGACAGGGGAACTACGAGCAGTACTTC
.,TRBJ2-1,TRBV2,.,CASSERRNDNEQFF,TGTGCCAGCAGTGAAAGGCGGAATGACAATGAGCAGTTCTTC